The 10 T cell receptor beta chains below come from one sample, sequenced in a study of blood T cell repertoires in COVID-19. Profiled with immunoSEQ multiplex PCR; TCRdb holds only in-frame clones, not every one. The sample has 350,000 to 500,000 clones; 70% to 90% are singletons. The sample taken for sequencing was PBMCs or T cells enriched from blood (not recorded which). These receptors were obtained from a woman aged 18-29 years who had been exposed to COVID-19.

V gene TRBV7-2 combines with J gene TRBJ2-1, with 10 positions matching TRBD2. Looked up from germline, CDR1 is SGHTA and CDR2 is FQGNSA. The CDR3 contains 17 residues. V gave up 3 bases and J gave up 7 bases; unmatched junction bases: 12. The CDR3 loop reads CASSFASGSLGGNEQFF. The CDR3 nucleotides read TGTGCCAGCAGCTTTGCTAGCGGGAGTCTCGGGGGAAATGAGCAGTTCTTC.

This chain connects TRBV21-1 to TRBJ2-1; the DNA was not used to check the table's D call, TRBD1. TRBV21-1 is flagged as a pseudogene. The CDR3 runs to 16 residues. CDR3 DNA: TGTGCCAGCAGCAAAGCGACCAGGGGATACGACAATGAGCAGTTCTTC. This gives the protein CASSKATRGYDNEQFF.

This clone was recorded at least ten times. V usage is TRBV7-3 and J usage is TRBJ2-1, with 9 bases lining up with TRBD1. Germline-derived CDR1 and CDR2 are SGHTA and FQGTGA. The J segment lost 5 bases and the V segment lost 4 bases, leaving 3 bases of the junction unmatched. This CDR3 is built from 14 residues. The CDR3 loop is CASSSGQGHNEQFF. The CDR3 coding sequence is TGTGCCAGCAGCTCGGGACAGGGCCACAATGAGCAGTTCTTC. Using reference TRBV7-3 and TRBJ2-1 for the parts outside the CDR3, the full variable domain is GAGVSQTPSNKVTEKGKYVELRCDPISGHTALYWYRQSLGQGPEFLIYFQGTGAADDSGLPNDRFFAVRPEGSVSTLKIQRTERGDSAVYLCASSSGQGHNEQFFGPGTRLTVL.

V gene TRBV6-6 combines with J gene TRBJ1-1, with D uncertain. Germline CDR1 and CDR2: MNHNY and SVGAGI (reference sequence). Trimming took 11 bases from V and 4 from J, leaving 11 bases between them. This CDR3 comprises 11 residues. CDR3 nucleotide sequence: TGTGCCTCGAAGGAGGGCACTGAAGCTTTCTTT. Residues: CASKEGTEAFF.

V is TRBV6-5 and J is TRBJ2-7, with D unresolved. CDR1 MNHEY and CDR2 SVGAGI come from the germline V gene. This CDR3 is built from 13 residues. Trimming shortened V by 7 bases and J by 3 bases, and 13 bases separated the two germline ends. The CDR3 bases are TGTGCCAGCACCACTCAACAGTACTACGAGCAGTACTTC. Protein sequence: CASTTQQYYEQYF.

Only one count was recorded for this clone. The CDR3 sequence is CASSLASAVYEQYF. Written as DNA, the CDR3 is TGTGCCAGCAGCTTAGCTAGCGCGGTCTACGAGCAGTACTTC. The V gene is TRBV11-2, the J gene TRBJ2-7, with a possible D match to TRBD2 (6 bases). V shed 1 base and J shed 3 bases, with 10 bases lying between them. The CDR3 length is 14 residues. CDR1 is SGHAT, CDR2 FQNNGV, per germline.

V and J are TRBV4-2 and TRBJ1-1, with D tentatively TRBD1 (6 bases). The CDR3 runs 13 residues. Trimming took 8 bases from V and 6 from J, leaving 16 bases between them. Per the germline V gene, CDR1 is LGHNA and CDR2 is YNFKEQ. This CDR3 is CASVDIGQPEAFF. The CDR3 DNA is TGTGCCAGCGTAGATATCGGACAGCCTGAAGCTTTCTTT.

The chain links TRBV24-1 to TRBJ2-2, with D possibly TRBD2 on 6 matching bases. Germline CDR1 and CDR2: KGHDR and SFDVKD. The CDR3 consists of 13 residues. Trimming cost V 7 bases and J 5 bases, with 10 bases left between them. CDR3 nucleotides: TGTGCCACCAGGGAGGGCCGGACCGGGGAGCTGTTTTTT. This sequence encodes CATREGRTGELFF.

The chain recombines TRBV5-6 with TRBJ1-4, with D perhaps TRBD1 (5 bases). The V gene's germline CDR1 is SGHDT and CDR2 YYEEEE. The length of the CDR3 is 14 residues. V lost 0 bases, J lost 7 bases, and 10 bases lay in between. The CDR3 bases are TGTGCCAGCAGCTTGGCAGGGTATGGTGAAAAACTGTTTTTT. Its translation: CASSLAGYGEKLFF.

The V call is TRBV6-1, the J call TRBJ2-1; D remains ambiguous. Trimming pared 2 bases from V and 5 bases from J, leaving 19 bases between. The germline V gene has CDR1 MNHNS and CDR2 SASEGT. This CDR3 has 17 residues. CDR3 DNA sequence: TGTGCCAGCAGTGAATATGGGCCTTATGCTACACACAATGAGCAGTTCTTC. Its protein is CASSEYGPYATHNEQFF.